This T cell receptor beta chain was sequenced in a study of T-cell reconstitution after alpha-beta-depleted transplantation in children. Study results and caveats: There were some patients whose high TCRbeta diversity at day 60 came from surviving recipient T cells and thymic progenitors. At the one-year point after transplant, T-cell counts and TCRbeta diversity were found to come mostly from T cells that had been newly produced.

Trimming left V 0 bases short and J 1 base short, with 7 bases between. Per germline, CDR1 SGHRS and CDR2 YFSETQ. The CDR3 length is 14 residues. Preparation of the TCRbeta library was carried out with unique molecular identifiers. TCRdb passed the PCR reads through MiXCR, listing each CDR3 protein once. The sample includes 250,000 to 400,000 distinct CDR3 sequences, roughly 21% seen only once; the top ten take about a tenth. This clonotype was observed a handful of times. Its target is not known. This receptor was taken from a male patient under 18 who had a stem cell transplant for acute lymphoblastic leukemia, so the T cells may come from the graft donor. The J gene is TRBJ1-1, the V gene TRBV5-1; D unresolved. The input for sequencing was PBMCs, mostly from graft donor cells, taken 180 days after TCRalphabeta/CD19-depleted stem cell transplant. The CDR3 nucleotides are TGCGCCAGCAGCTTGGTTTTGGGGAACACTGAAGCTTTCTTT. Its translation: CASSLVLGNTEAFF.